A single sample is the source of the 20 T cell receptor beta chains below, sequenced in a study of CD8+ T cells in alopecia areata. Following extraction, RNA underwent reverse transcription to cDNA, which served as the sequencing template. The method was immunoSEQ multiplex PCR; TCRdb's version includes in-frame clones alone and lacks a portion of them. The top ten hold approximately 4.9% of the sample, which has 200,000 to 250,000 clones, about 61% seen once. The sequenced sample was CD8+ T cells sorted from blood. The receptors here all came from a human donor in good health.

This clone appeared once. This chain links TRBV5-1 with TRBJ2-7, with D uncertain. Per germline, CDR1 SGHRS and CDR2 YFSETQ. The CDR3 totals 14 residues. V was shortened by 1 base and J by 4 bases, with 12 bases between the two germline ends. The CDR3 DNA is TGCGCCAGCAGCTTGCGGGTCGGACCGTACGAGCAGTACTTC. Translated, it gives CASSLRVGPYEQYF.

DNA of the CDR3: TGCAGCGCCCAGGGGGGGACTGAAGCTTTCTTT. Translating it yields CSAQGGTEAFF. This chain joins TRBV29-1 and TRBJ1-1; 7 bases are shared with TRBD1. The CDR3 sequence is 11 residues long. Trimming took 7 bases from V and 5 from J; bases not matched to a gene: 4. Germline values: CDR1 SQVTM, CDR2 ANQGSEA.

The chain has TRBV27 and TRBJ2-5, with D maybe TRBD2 (6 bases). This CDR3 has 14 residues. Between the trimmed V and J ends, which lost 7 bases and 5 bases, there was a span of 17 bases. From germline, CDR1 is MNHEY and CDR2 SMNVEV (reference sequence). This CDR3 is CASTPFGGTETQYF. CDR3 nucleotide sequence: TGTGCCAGCACCCCTTTTGGCGGGACCGAGACCCAGTACTTC.

This chain joins TRBV5-1 and TRBJ2-1; the match to TRBD2 covers 10 bases. Germline V gene data show CDR1 as SGHRS and CDR2 as YFSETQ. The CDR3 runs 15 residues. The V and J ends lost 2 bases and 5 bases, in that order; junction bases with no gene match: 4. The DNA for the CDR3 is TGCGCCAGCAGCTTAGCGGGGGGGCCGAACAATGAGCAGTTCTTC. Protein product: CASSLAGGPNNEQFF.

The J gene is TRBJ1-6, the V gene TRBV27; D perhaps matches TRBD1 (5 bases). The CDR3 is made up of 14 amino acids. Germline assignment: CDR1 MNHEY and CDR2 SMNVEV (reference sequence). The V end was cut by 5 bases, the J end by 9 bases, with 14 bases between. The CDR3 DNA sequence: TGTGCCAGCAGTCCCGGGACGGGGCGTTCACCCCTCCACTTT. Protein product: CASSPGTGRSPLHF.

The CDR3 sequence is CAWSSQAPSPYEQYF. CDR3 DNA: TGTGCCTGGAGCTCCCAGGCACCTTCCCCCTACGAGCAGTACTTC. This chain joins TRBV30 and TRBJ2-7, with unresolved D. V lost 3 bases and J lost 2, with 17 bases in between. From germline, CDR1 is GTSNPN and CDR2 SVGIG (reference sequence). This CDR3 is built from 15 residues.

This sequence joins TRBV9 and TRBJ2-7; perhaps TRBD1 as D (7 bases). Deletions cut 0 bases from V and 4 bases from J, with 11 bases between. This CDR3 region has 14 residues. Germline assignment: CDR1 SGDLS and CDR2 YYNGEE. The CDR3 sequence: CASSVAAGGYEQYF. The DNA of the CDR3 is TGTGCCAGCAGCGTAGCGGCAGGGGGGTACGAGCAGTACTTC.

This clone was counted only a few times. V and J are TRBV27 and TRBJ2-7, with D perhaps matching TRBD1 (6 bases). There are 13 residues in the CDR3. The V and J ends lost 8 bases and 0 bases respectively, with 11 bases between them. Germline V lookup: CDR1 MNHEY, CDR2 SMNVEV (reference sequence). For the CDR3, the DNA is TGTGCCAGCCAGGGGTTGGGCTCCTACGAGCAGTACTTC. It yields the protein CASQGLGSYEQYF.

The rearrangement links TRBV4-1 to TRBJ2-7; possible D gene TRBD2, 6 bases. CDR1 is MGHRA, CDR2 YSYEKL, per germline. The CDR3 has 14 residues. Between the trimmed V and J ends, which lost 0 bases and 3 bases, there was a span of 9 bases. For the CDR3, the DNA is TGCGCCAGCAGCCAAGATCTCGGGGGCTACGAGCAGTACTTC. It is translated as CASSQDLGGYEQYF.

The genes are TRBV2 and TRBJ2-1; 11 positions match TRBD2. The germline CDR1 and CDR2 sequences are SNHLY and FYNNEI. Trimming took 6 bases from V and 0 from J; bases not matched to a gene: 4. The CDR3 has 16 residues. The CDR3 region has the DNA TGTGCCAGCAGGGGACTAGCGGTCACCTCCTACAATGAGCAGTTCTTC. It codes for CASRGLAVTSYNEQFF. The full variable domain, with the rest looked up from reference TRBV2 and TRBJ2-1, is EPEVTQTPSHQVTQMGQEVILRCVPISNHLYFYWYRQILGQKVEFLVSFYNNEISEKSEIFDDQFSVERPDGSNFTLKIRSTKLEDSAMYFCASRGLAVTSYNEQFFGPGTRLTVL.

The DNA of the CDR3 is TGCAGCGTTGGGCTCGGGGGCAATGAGCAGTTCTTC. It specifies CSVGLGGNEQFF. The chain links TRBV29-1 to TRBJ2-1, with D perhaps matching TRBD2 (6 bases). Germline CDR1 is SQVTM and CDR2 is ANQGSEA. Trimming took off 4 bases at V and 6 bases at J, with 10 bases between the two ends. The CDR3 totals 12 residues.

The chain combines TRBV5-6 with TRBJ1-1; 10 bases are a match to TRBD1. The germline gives CDR1 SGHDT, CDR2 YYEEEE. This CDR3 has 19 residues. V dropped 6 bases and J dropped 5; count of bases not matched to a gene: 22. CDR3 amino acids: CASTDRGGQGTGSWTEAFF. The CDR3 coding sequence is TGTGCCAGCACCGATCGAGGGGGACAGGGGACAGGATCGTGGACTGAAGCTTTCTTT.

The sample holds a few counts of this clone. The chain is built from TRBV19 and TRBJ2-2, with TRBD2 identical over 13 bases. Germline V CDR1 and CDR2: LNHDA, SQIVND (reference sequence). The CDR3 spans 16 residues. V was clipped by 7 bases and J by 4 bases; unmatched bases: 6. CDR3 region: CASIQTSGGITGELFF. CDR3 nucleotides: TGTGCCAGTATTCAGACTAGCGGGGGGATCACCGGGGAGCTGTTTTTT.

J is TRBJ2-5 and V is TRBV7-6; D ambiguous. This CDR3 is built from 13 residues. V shed 1 base and J shed 5 bases, with 8 bases lying between them. The V gene's germline CDR1 is SGHVS and CDR2 FNYEAQ. For the CDR3, the DNA is TGTGCCAGCAGCTTAGACTCCGAGGAGACCCAGTACTTC. Translation gives CASSLDSEETQYF.

The chain recombines TRBV30 with TRBJ2-3; no firm D call. The V end was cut by 2 bases, the J end by 0 bases, with 6 bases between. Germline-derived CDR1 and CDR2 are GTSNPN and SVGIG (reference sequence). CDR3 length: 13 residues. The CDR3, as DNA: TGTGCCTGGAGTCCCGCAAGCACAGATACGCAGTATTTT. It yields the protein CAWSPASTDTQYF.

This clone occurred a few times. A read error may explain this, as a much larger clone is one base away. The chain uses TRBV2 and TRBJ2-7; no definite D call. Germline CDR1 reads SNHLY; CDR2 reads FYNNEI. The CDR3 contains 12 residues. Trimming took 2 bases from V and 3 from J, leaving 5 bases between them. This CDR3 reads CASSEMSYEQYF. CDR3 DNA: TGTGCCAGCAGTGAAATGAGCTACGAGCAGTACTTC.

The chain recombines TRBV9 with TRBJ2-5; 10 bases map to TRBD2. This CDR3 spans 14 amino acids. Trimming at V came to 4 bases and at J to 3 bases, leaving 3 bases not matched to a gene. The germline gives CDR1 SGDLS, CDR2 YYNGEE. This CDR3 is CASSQRGGEETQYF. The CDR3 DNA sequence: TGTGCCAGCAGCCAGCGGGGGGGCGAAGAGACCCAGTACTTC. Full variable domain (rest looked up from reference TRBV9 and TRBJ2-5): DSGVTQTPKHLITATGQRVTLRCSPRSGDLSVYWYQQSLDQGLQFLIQYYNGEERAKGNILERFSAQQFPDLHSELNLSSLELGDSALYFCASSQRGGEETQYFGPGTRLLVL.

The V call is TRBV6-6, the J call TRBJ2-7, with D tentatively TRBD2 (5 bases). The CDR3 sequence is 16 residues long. Trimming took off 2 bases at V and 0 bases at J, with 14 bases between the two ends. Germline-derived CDR1 and CDR2 are MNHNY and SVGAGI (reference sequence). The chain's CDR3 is CASSYAGPGFSYEQYF. The DNA for the CDR3 is TGTGCCAGCAGTTACGCGGGCCCGGGTTTCTCCTACGAGCAGTACTTC.

On this clone itself: At the DNA level, this CDR3 is encoded by other sequences in the same sample as well. The chain employs TRBV9 and TRBJ2-2; D remains ambiguous. V dropped 1 base and J dropped 5 bases, with 0 bases sitting between them. CDR3 length equals 11 residues. CDR1 and CDR2 from the germline V gene are SGDLS and YYNGEE. CDR3 region: CASSVTGELFF. CDR3 coding DNA: TGTGCCAGCAGCGTAACCGGGGAGCTGTTTTTT.

The table lists this clone with a count of one. The gene calls are TRBV7-9 and TRBJ1-2; D perhaps matches TRBD1 (5 bases). Germline-derived CDR1 and CDR2 are SEHNR and FQNEAQ (reference sequence). With 3 bases removed from V and 3 bases from J, the gap between germline ends came to 14 bases. The CDR3 is made up of 15 amino acids. The DNA for the CDR3 is TGTGCCAGCAGCTTCGGTTCGCAGGGCTACTATGGCTACACCTTC. Its protein product is CASSFGSQGYYGYTF.